Listed here are 20 T cell receptor beta chains from one sample, sequenced in a study of control samples from healthy donors and cancer patients. Profiling relied on immunoSEQ multiplex PCR, and the TCRdb table lists in-frame clones only, not all of them. This table has roughly 120,000 clones, approximately 87% appearing once. Sequenced: blood. The source is a man aged 25-45 years in good health.

The rearrangement uses TRBV30 and TRBJ1-1, with D unclear. The germline V and J ends were trimmed by 3 bases and 3 bases, with 14 bases remaining between them. The germline gives CDR1 GTSNPN, CDR2 SVGIG (reference sequence). CDR3 length equals 14 residues. The CDR3 DNA reads as TGTGCCTGGAGGAGATCGGGTTTTGACACTGAAGCTTTCTTT. Translated: CAWRRSGFDTEAFF.

V is TRBV11-3 and J is TRBJ2-3; a weak D match, TRBD2 (6 bases). The CDR3 is made up of 15 amino acids. Trimming took 3 bases from V and 2 from J, leaving 12 bases between them. CDR1 and CDR2 (germline): SGHNT, YENEEA. The CDR3 DNA is TGTGCCAGCAGCTTTGGGCGGGGTTACACAGATACGCAGTATTTT. Translated, it gives CASSFGRGYTDTQYF.

The chain joins TRBV27 to TRBJ1-6, with D possibly TRBD1 on 5 matching bases. Per germline, CDR1 MNHEY and CDR2 SMNVEV (reference sequence). The V gene lost 5 bases and the J gene lost 11 bases, with 19 bases spanning the gap. CDR3 size: 15 residues. CDR3 DNA sequence: TGTGCCAGCAGTCTCCAGGGAAGTGGGTTGGCACCCCTCCACTTT. Translating gives CASSLQGSGLAPLHF.

This rearrangement joins TRBV9 to TRBJ2-2, with a possible D match to TRBD2 (6 bases). Germline values: CDR1 SGDLS, CDR2 YYNGEE. The CDR3 runs to 18 residues. Trimming stripped 0 bases from V and 3 bases from J, with 18 bases between. The CDR3 DNA follows: TGTGCCAGCAGCGTAGAACCCCCCGGGAGCGCTTACACCGGGGAGCTGTTTTTT. Translating gives CASSVEPPGSAYTGELFF.

The V gene is TRBV12-3 or TRBV12-4, the J gene TRBJ1-1; D is undetermined. V was pared by 3 bases and J by 2 bases, with 4 bases between. The CDR3 is 12 residues long. In DNA, the CDR3 is TGTGCCAGCAGTTTGTTAAACACTGAAGCTTTCTTT. Translation: CASSLLNTEAFF.

The V and J genes are TRBV21-1 and TRBJ1-1. TRBV21-1 has pseudogene status. CDR3 length equals 14 residues. The CDR3 DNA follows: TGTGCCAGCACCGTTGGCCTTTTGGGCACTGAAGCTTTCTTT. Protein: CASTVGLLGTEAFF.

CDR3 in DNA: TGTGCCAGCAGCTTGTCTAGCCGCCCCGATCAGCCCCAGCATTTT. Protein sequence: CASSLSSRPDQPQHF. This chain connects TRBV5-5 to TRBJ1-5; D is unresolved. V gave up 1 base and J gave up 5 bases, with 13 bases separating them. The CDR3 sequence is 15 residues long. Germline CDR1 reads SGHKS; CDR2 reads YYEKEE (reference sequence). The full variable domain, in which reference TRBV5-5 and TRBJ1-5 provide the parts outside the CDR3, is DAGVTQSPTHLIKTRGQQVTLRCSPISGHKSVSWYQQVLGQGPQFIFQYYEKEERGRGNFPDRFSARQFPNYSSELNVNALLLGDSALYLCASSLSSRPDQPQHFGDGTRLSIL.

This chain uses TRBV5-1 with TRBJ2-5; D uncertain. The CDR3 is made up of 13 amino acids. V lost 0 bases and J lost 3, with 6 bases in between. Per germline, CDR1 SGHRS and CDR2 YFSETQ. CDR3 amino acids: CASSLDTEETQYF. The CDR3 DNA reads as TGCGCCAGCAGCTTGGACACGGAAGAGACCCAGTACTTC.

The chain couples TRBV14 to TRBJ1-5; D gene ambiguous. CDR1 SGHDN and CDR2 FVKESK come from the germline V gene. Trimming took off 0 bases at V and 5 bases at J, with 5 bases between the two ends. The CDR3 is 13 residues long. CDR3: CASSQEADQPQHF. CDR3 nucleotides: TGTGCCAGCAGCCAAGAGGCAGATCAGCCCCAGCATTTT.

The chain recombines TRBV9 with TRBJ2-7; 9 nucleotides line up with TRBD1. The CDR3 covers 15 residues. Germline CDR1 reads SGDLS; CDR2 reads YYNGEE. Trimming cost V 2 bases and J 7 bases; bases outside gene matches: 10. DNA of the CDR3: TGTGCCAGCAGCGTCGGCCCGGGACAGGGAGGTGAGCAGTACTTC. Protein product: CASSVGPGQGGEQYF. Filled out from reference TRBV9 and TRBJ2-7, the complete variable domain reads DSGVTQTPKHLITATGQRVTLRCSPRSGDLSVYWYQQSLDQGLQFLIQYYNGEERAKGNILERFSAQQFPDLHSELNLSSLELGDSALYFCASSVGPGQGGEQYFGPGTRLTVT.

V gene TRBV7-2 combines with J gene TRBJ2-3, with D possibly being TRBD1 or TRBD2 (5 bases each). CDR1 SGHTA and CDR2 FQGNSA come from the germline V gene. This CDR3 region has 14 residues. V lost 7 bases and J 4 bases, leaving 15 bases between the germline ends. CDR3 region: CASTVRRGADTQYF. The DNA for the CDR3 is TGTGCCAGCACAGTCCGAAGGGGAGCAGATACGCAGTATTTT.

The chain is built from TRBV3-1 (or the pseudogene TRBV3-2) and TRBJ2-3; weak D call: TRBD1 (5 bases). Germline loops: CDR1 LGHDT, CDR2 YNNKEL (reference sequence). CDR3 length: 14 residues. The V and J ends lost 3 bases and 1 base respectively, with 8 bases between them. CDR3 amino acids: CASSHRAGTDTQYF. CDR3 DNA sequence: TGTGCCAGCAGCCACAGGGCGGGCACAGATACGCAGTATTTT.

The chain carries TRBV9 and TRBJ2-3, with D perhaps TRBD1 (5 bases). The ends were cut back, 2 bases at V and 2 bases at J, with 9 bases in the middle. The CDR3 is made up of 14 amino acids. In germline, CDR1 is SGDLS, CDR2 YYNGEE. The CDR3 DNA sequence: TGTGCCAGCAGCGTCACCAGGGCCACAGATACGCAGTATTTT. Protein: CASSVTRATDTQYF.

The chain couples TRBV24-1 to TRBJ1-5; 8 nucleotides match TRBD1. V lost 2 bases to trimming and J lost 6 bases; unmatched junction nucleotides: 5. Germline V lookup: CDR1 KGHDR, CDR2 SFDVKD. There are 15 residues in the CDR3. The CDR3 DNA is TGTGCCACCAGTGATTCCAGGGGGCAAGGTCAGCCCCAGCATTTT. Translation gives CATSDSRGQGQPQHF.

The rearrangement links TRBV30 to TRBJ1-3; D is uncertain. Per the germline V gene, CDR1 is GTSNPN and CDR2 is SVGIG (reference sequence). Trimming cost V 5 bases and J 3 bases, with 11 bases left between them. This CDR3 comprises 13 residues. The chain's CDR3 is CAWDIKSGNTIYF. The CDR3 DNA follows: TGTGCCTGGGACATCAAAAGTGGAAACACCATATATTTT.

This chain links TRBV5-8 with TRBJ2-6; D not certain. Trimming took off 4 bases at V and 0 bases at J, with 14 bases between the two ends. The CDR3 is 17 amino acids. CDR1 is SGHTS and CDR2 is YDEGEE in the germline V gene. CDR3 bases: TGTGCCAGCAGCCCCAACAAACAGTCCTCTGGGGCCAACGTCCTGACTTTC. Protein product: CASSPNKQSSGANVLTF.

The V call is TRBV9, the J call TRBJ2-7; D uncertain. From germline, CDR1 is SGDLS and CDR2 YYNGEE. The germline V and J ends were trimmed by 0 bases and 3 bases, with 7 bases remaining between them. This CDR3 spans 13 amino acids. CDR3 sequence reads: CASSVAPDYEQYF. CDR3 nucleotide sequence: TGTGCCAGCAGCGTAGCACCGGACTACGAGCAGTACTTC.

The genes are TRBV15 and TRBJ1-1; D not resolved. CDR1 is LNHNV, CDR2 YYDKDF, per germline (reference sequence). The germline V and J ends were trimmed by 7 bases and 3 bases, with 6 bases remaining between them. The CDR3 runs 11 residues. CDR3 protein: CATTLYTEAFF. The CDR3 DNA follows: TGTGCCACCACTTTATACACTGAAGCTTTCTTT.

The chain joins TRBV7-9 to TRBJ1-2; 9 bases line up with TRBD1. Germline values: CDR1 SEHNR, CDR2 FQNEAQ (reference sequence). The CDR3 contains 16 residues. The junction had 16 bases not matched to a gene; V was cut back by 5 bases and J by 9 bases. CDR3 region: CASSDVPGQGEGSYTF. The CDR3, as DNA: TGTGCCAGCAGCGACGTCCCGGGACAGGGAGAGGGTAGCTACACCTTC.

The CDR3, as DNA: TGTGCCTGGAGTGTTGGAGGGGGCGGTGAAAAACTGTTTTTT. This sequence encodes CAWSVGGGGEKLFF. The gene calls are TRBV30 and TRBJ1-4; 7 positions match TRBD1. Germline lookup yields CDR1 GTSNPN and CDR2 SVGIG (reference sequence). Unmatched junction bases numbered 5, after V lost 0 bases and J lost 7 bases. The CDR3 length is 14 residues.